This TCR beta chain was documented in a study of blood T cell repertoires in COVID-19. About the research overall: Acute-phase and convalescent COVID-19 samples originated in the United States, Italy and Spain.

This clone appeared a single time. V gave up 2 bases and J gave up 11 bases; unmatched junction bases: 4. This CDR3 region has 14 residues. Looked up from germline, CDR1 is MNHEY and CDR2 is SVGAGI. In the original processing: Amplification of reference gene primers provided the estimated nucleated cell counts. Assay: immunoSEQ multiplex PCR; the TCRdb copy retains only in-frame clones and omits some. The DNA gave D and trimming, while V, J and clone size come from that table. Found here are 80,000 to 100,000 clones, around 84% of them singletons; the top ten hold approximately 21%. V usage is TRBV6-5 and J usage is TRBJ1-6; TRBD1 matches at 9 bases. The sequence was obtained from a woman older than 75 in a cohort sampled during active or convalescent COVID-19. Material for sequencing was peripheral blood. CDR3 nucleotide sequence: TGTGCCAGCAGTTACGGGACAGGGATAGCACCCCTCCACTTT. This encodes CASSYGTGIAPLHF.